The 29 T cell receptor beta chains presented below share a single source sample, sequenced in a study of regulatory T cells in long-lasting Graves disease. Time point given: newly diagnosed GD, antithyroid drugs for less than 3 months. From RNA extracted from PBMCs, the TCR library was made. Arm-PCR of CDR3 regions with iRepertoire HTBI primers generated TCR beta libraries. MiXCR, run by TCRdb on the multiplex PCR reads, gives a single entry per CDR3 protein. The table includes roughly 430,000 distinct CDR3 sequences, 15% to 20% detected once. This sample also belongs to another study, concerning T cells in Graves' hyperthyroidism and ophthalmopathy.

Sequencing was performed on peripheral blood mononuclear cells (PBMCs), taken at new diagnosis, from a patient treated with antithyroid drugs. These receptors were taken from a young woman with Graves disease.

This clonotype was recorded many times. The genes are TRBV20-1 and TRBJ1-1; D is possibly TRBD1 (6 bases). The CDR3 runs to 13 residues. The ends were cut back, 4 bases at V and 2 bases at J, with 11 bases in the middle. CDR1 and CDR2 from the germline V gene are DFQATT and SNEGSKA (reference sequence). In nucleotides, the CDR3 is TGCAGTGCTAACGATGGGACAAACACTGAAGCTTTCTTT. Protein: CSANDGTNTEAFF.

This clonotype was observed many times. The chain uses TRBV4-1 and TRBJ1-2, with TRBD1 identical over 12 bases. Germline values: CDR1 MGHRA, CDR2 YSYEKL. The CDR3 extends over 17 amino acids. The ends lost 3 bases at V and 3 bases at J; junction bases unmatched: 8. CDR3 nucleotides: TGCGCCAGCAGCCAGGCCGGGACAGGGGGCTTCCACTATGGCTACACCTTC. Encoded protein: CASSQAGTGGFHYGYTF.

This clonotype was counted ten times or more. The chain links TRBV11-2 to TRBJ1-1; D is uncertain. Germline CDR1 is SGHAT and CDR2 is FQNNGV. The V gene lost 6 bases and the J gene lost 3 bases, with 14 bases spanning the gap. This CDR3 spans 14 amino acids. CDR3 nucleotide sequence: TGTGCCAGCAGTTTTGACCCGTGGGACACTGAAGCTTTCTTT. Amino acids: CASSFDPWDTEAFF.

The sample holds many counts of this clonotype. This sequence joins TRBV28 and TRBJ2-3; D is unresolved. This CDR3 has 13 residues. CDR1 and CDR2 from the germline V gene are MDHEN and SYDVKM. Trimming took off 5 bases at V and 0 bases at J, with 6 bases between the two ends. As DNA, the CDR3 is TGTGCCAGCAGTGGAACTAGCACAGATACGCAGTATTTT. It encodes CASSGTSTDTQYF.

This clonotype was counted between two and nine times. V gene TRBV30 combines with J gene TRBJ2-3; TRBD1 matches at 10 bases. Germline CDR1 and CDR2: GTSNPN and SVGIG (reference sequence). CDR3 length: 14 amino acids. Trimming cost V 3 bases and J 3 bases; bases outside gene matches: 3. The DNA of the CDR3 is TGTGCCTGGAGCCGGGACAGGGGTACAGATACGCAGTATTTT. Translated: CAWSRDRGTDTQYF.

The rearrangement links TRBV4-3 to TRBJ1-4, with 7 bases identical to TRBD1. CDR1 and CDR2 (germline): LGHNA, YSLEER. The CDR3 is 16 amino acids. The V gene end was trimmed by 1 base and the J gene end by 5 bases; junction bases not matched to a gene: 7. The CDR3 DNA sequence: TGCGCCAGCAGCCAAGCCCCGGGACAGCCGAATGAAAAACTGTTTTTT. Encoded protein: CASSQAPGQPNEKLFF.

This clonotype showed up just a few times. The chain has TRBV19 and TRBJ1-1, with D maybe TRBD1 (6 bases). This CDR3 has 11 residues. In germline, CDR1 is LNHDA, CDR2 SQIVND (reference sequence). V lost 7 bases, J lost 11 bases, and 14 bases lay in between. This CDR3 is CASTATGGAFF. The CDR3 region has the DNA TGTGCCAGTACCGCGACAGGTGGTGCTTTCTTT. Variable domain in full (rest from reference TRBV19 and TRBJ1-1): DGGITQSPKYLFRKEGQNVTLSCEQNLNHDAMYWYRQDPGQGLRLIYYSQIVNDFQKGDIAEGYSVSREKKESFPLTVTSAQKNPTAFYLCASTATGGAFFGQGTRLTVV.

Turning to this clonotype: A single base separates this from a much larger clone, so it may be a read error. V gene TRBV6-5 combines with J gene TRBJ2-3; TRBD2 is a possible D gene (7 bases). Germline V CDR1 and CDR2: MNHEY, SVGAGI. Trimming took off 2 bases at V and 5 bases at J, with 23 bases between the two ends. The CDR3 extends over 18 amino acids. CDR3 amino acids: CASSYPRGAGTSIDTQYF. DNA for the CDR3: TGTGCCAGCAGTTACCCCCGGGGGGCAGGGACCTCGATAGATACGCAGTATTTT.

The sample holds many counts of this clonotype. The chain links TRBV27 to TRBJ2-1; TRBD2 matches 9 bases. CDR1 MNHEY and CDR2 SMNVEV come from the germline V gene (reference sequence). CDR3 size: 16 residues. With V trimmed by 7 bases and J by 0 bases, 7 bases remained unmatched. CDR3 sequence reads: CASTLAGASSYNEQFF. CDR3 sequence (DNA): TGTGCCAGCACCTTAGCGGGAGCCAGCTCCTACAATGAGCAGTTCTTC.

This clonotype was seen ten or more times. This chain uses TRBV6-1 with TRBJ2-1; 12 bases line up with TRBD2. The CDR3 spans 17 residues. Germline V CDR1 and CDR2: MNHNS, SASEGT. Germline trimming cut 6 bases from V and 1 base from J; bases unmatched to any gene: 7. DNA for the CDR3: TGTGCCAGCAGGCGACTAGCGGGAGACAGATCCTACAATGAGCAGTTCTTC. Residues: CASRRLAGDRSYNEQFF.

This clonotype was observed at least ten times. This chain uses TRBV29-1 with TRBJ2-1; no clear D. V shed 0 bases and J shed 0 bases, with 15 bases lying between them. CDR3 length: 17 residues. Germline-derived CDR1 and CDR2 are SQVTM and ANQGSEA. This chain's CDR3 is CSVEEVSGFRSYNEQFF. CDR3 DNA sequence: TGCAGCGTTGAAGAGGTGTCAGGTTTCCGCTCCTACAATGAGCAGTTCTTC.

This clonotype showed up many times. The genes are TRBV28 and TRBJ1-5, with 11 bases identical to TRBD1. Germline-derived CDR1 and CDR2 are MDHEN and SYDVKM. This CDR3 is built from 16 residues. V was pared by 6 bases and J by 0 bases, with 4 bases of the junction left unmatched. This CDR3 reads CASSRTGGDSNQPQHF. As DNA, the CDR3 is TGTGCCAGCAGCAGGACAGGGGGCGATAGCAATCAGCCCCAGCATTTT.

This clonotype appeared many times. The V and J genes are TRBV30 and TRBJ1-1; D ambiguous. Germline lookup yields CDR1 GTSNPN and CDR2 SVGIG (reference sequence). This CDR3 contains 12 residues. Trimming took 4 bases from V and 6 from J, leaving 12 bases between them. The CDR3 here is CAWNQGNAEAFF. The CDR3, as DNA: TGTGCCTGGAATCAAGGAAACGCTGAAGCTTTCTTT.

To note about this clonotype: This likely reflects a read error, since a far larger clone is one base away. This chain links TRBV7-2 with TRBJ2-5; D is undetermined. This CDR3 spans 18 amino acids. Germline loops: CDR1 SGHTA, CDR2 FQGNSA. The V and J ends lost 6 bases and 2 bases respectively, with 25 bases between them. DNA of the CDR3: TGTGCCAGCAGTTTCGCGGCCAGAGGCAGCAGACTTCAAGAGACCCAGTACTTC. Protein sequence: CASSFAARGSRLQETQYF.

This clonotype was counted at least ten times. The rearrangement uses TRBV7-2 and TRBJ1-1; D is unresolved. V was shortened by 2 bases and J by 1 base, with 11 bases between the two germline ends. The CDR3 contains 15 residues. Germline assignment: CDR1 SGHTA and CDR2 FQGNSA. The CDR3 bases are TGTGCCAGCAGCTTACGCCCCCCCGGGAACACTGAAGCTTTCTTT. Protein sequence: CASSLRPPGNTEAFF. Full variable domain (outside the CDR3, taken from reference TRBV7-2 and TRBJ1-1): GAGVSQSPSNKVTEKGKDVELRCDPISGHTALYWYRQSLGQGLEFLIYFQGNSAPDKSGLPSDRFSAERTGGSVSTLTIQRTQQEDSAVYLCASSLRPPGNTEAFFGQGTRLTVV.

This clonotype was counted only a few times. The rearrangement uses TRBV30 and TRBJ1-1; TRBD1 might be the D (5 bases). The CDR3 loop spans 16 amino acids. V lost 3 bases, J lost 1 base, and 18 bases lay in between. Germline-derived CDR1 and CDR2 are GTSNPN and SVGIG (reference sequence). DNA of the CDR3: TGTGCCTGGAGCTCCCCGGACACCGGTCCGAACACTGAAGCTTTCTTT. The encoded protein is CAWSSPDTGPNTEAFF.

This clonotype has at least ten counts. This chain links TRBV2 with TRBJ1-6; 7 bases match TRBD1. Germline CDR1 SNHLY, CDR2 FYNNEI. The CDR3 runs to 14 residues. V lost 7 bases, J lost 9 bases, and 9 bases stayed unmatched. CDR3 DNA sequence: TGTGCCAGCAACAGACAGGGTCGAGCTTCACCCCTCCACTTT. It specifies CASNRQGRASPLHF.

Turning to this clonotype: Being one base from a much bigger clone, this may be a read error. The rearrangement links TRBV2 to TRBJ2-1; D perhaps matches TRBD1 (6 bases). V dropped 4 bases and J dropped 3 bases, with 10 bases sitting between them. The CDR3 has 14 amino acids. CDR1 is SNHLY and CDR2 is FYNNEI in the germline V gene. The CDR3 protein is CASSGDTGYNEQFF. DNA of the CDR3: TGTGCCAGCAGTGGGGACACAGGCTACAATGAGCAGTTCTTC.

This clonotype was seen more than once but under ten times. The chain links TRBV30 to TRBJ1-6; 8 bases line up with TRBD1. The CDR3 is 15 amino acids. Trimming removed 0 bases from V and 9 bases from J; junction bases left unmatched: 7. Germline CDR1 is GTSNPN and CDR2 is SVGIG (reference sequence). CDR3 protein: CAWSVQGRGRSPLHF. In DNA form, the CDR3 reads TGTGCCTGGAGTGTACAGGGCAGGGGGCGTTCACCCCTCCACTTT.

Worth noting for this clonotype: One base away lies a much larger clone, so this may be a sequencing read error. This rearrangement joins TRBV20-1 to TRBJ2-5, with D possibly being TRBD1 (5 bases). The CDR3 runs 13 residues. Germline V CDR1 and CDR2: DFQATT, SNEGSKA (reference sequence). CDR3 in DNA: TGCAGTGCTCCAGGGCAGGGAAAAGATACCCAGTACTTC. It encodes CSAPGQGKDTQYF.

This rearrangement joins TRBV2 to TRBJ1-2; weak D call: TRBD1 (6 bases). The CDR3 is 11 amino acids. Germline V gene sequence: CDR1 SNHLY, CDR2 FYNNEI. The ends were cut back, 10 bases at V and 6 bases at J, with 12 bases in the middle. The CDR3, as DNA: TGTGCCACCCTTAACAGGGATGGCTACACCTTC. As protein: CATLNRDGYTF.

This clonotype occurred many times. This chain uses TRBV3-1 with TRBJ2-3; 10 bases agree with TRBD1. The junction had 3 bases not matched to a gene; V was cut back by 2 bases and J by 4 bases. CDR3 length equals 15 residues. The germline V gene encodes CDR1 LGHDT and CDR2 YNNKEL (reference sequence). CDR3 nucleotides: TGTGCCAGCAGCCAACTGGGACAGGGGCCAGATACGCAGTATTTT. This encodes CASSQLGQGPDTQYF.

Many counts were recorded for this clonotype. The V call is TRBV7-2, the J call TRBJ2-1, with TRBD2 as a possible D gene (5 bases). Germline values: CDR1 SGHTA, CDR2 FQGNSA. Trimming pared 3 bases from V and 3 bases from J, leaving 9 bases between. CDR3 length: 14 amino acids. The CDR3 DNA reads TGTGCCAGCAGCTTCCCACGGGGCTACAATGAGCAGTTCTTC. The encoded protein is CASSFPRGYNEQFF.

V is TRBV6-5 and J is TRBJ2-1; TRBD2 might be the D (6 bases). The CDR3 runs 16 residues. V was trimmed by 0 bases and J by 10 bases, leaving 19 bases between them. Per the germline V gene, CDR1 is MNHEY and CDR2 is SVGAGI. The DNA of the CDR3 is TGTGCCAGCAGTTACTCGACTAGGTTGGGAAATTACGAGCAGTTCTTC. Translated, it gives CASSYSTRLGNYEQFF.

This clonotype came up many times. The genes are TRBV9 and TRBJ1-1; perhaps TRBD1 as D (6 bases). Germline V gene lookup returns CDR1 SGDLS and CDR2 YYNGEE. The CDR3 is 16 residues long. Trimming stripped 0 bases from V and 0 bases from J, with 12 bases between. The chain's CDR3 is CASSVAPRGLNTEAFF. CDR3 bases: TGTGCCAGCAGCGTAGCCCCCCGGGGGCTGAACACTGAAGCTTTCTTT.

This clonotype was detected a few times. The gene calls are TRBV6-2 or TRBV6-3 and TRBJ2-5; possibly TRBD1 or TRBD2 for D (5 bases each). CDR1 MNHEY and CDR2 SVGEGT come from the germline V gene. The CDR3 has 15 amino acids. Trimming shortened V by 9 bases and J by 4 bases, and 21 bases separated the two germline ends. CDR3: CASILFGSGGETQYF. The CDR3 nucleotides read TGTGCCAGTATACTATTTGGAAGTGGGGGAGAGACCCAGTACTTC.

This clonotype was seen ten or more times. V is TRBV5-1 and J is TRBJ1-1; D may be TRBD1 (5 bases). V dropped 7 bases and J dropped 9 bases, with 16 bases sitting between them. The CDR3 spans 12 residues. Germline CDR1 SGHRS, CDR2 YFSETQ. CDR3 coding DNA: TGCGCCAGCCGCCTCGTGGGGGAACAAGCTTTCTTT. This gives the protein CASRLVGEQAFF.

This clonotype was recorded at least ten times. One end of the junction is discordant with germline, which a read error may explain. The CDR3 coding sequence is TGTGCCAGCAGCCTAGCGCGGCCTAGCGGATACACAGATACGCAGTATTTT. Amino acid sequence: CASSLARPSGYTDTQYF. The rearrangement uses TRBV7-9 and TRBJ2-3; TRBD2 aligns across 7 bases. The germline CDR1 and CDR2 sequences are SEHNR and FQNEAQ (reference sequence). The CDR3 totals 17 residues.

The chain links TRBV29-1 to TRBJ1-2, with 8 nucleotides matching TRBD1. V shed 2 bases and J 4 bases; nucleotides not matched to a gene: 3. CDR1 is SQVTM and CDR2 is ANQGSEA in the germline V gene. This CDR3 has 13 residues. CDR3: CSVEPQGAYGYTF. CDR3 bases: TGCAGCGTTGAACCCCAGGGGGCCTATGGCTACACCTTC.